This is a list of T cell receptor beta chains from one sample in a study of shared clonotypes between healthy human individuals. Measured with immunoSEQ multiplex PCR; TCRdb has only the in-frame clones, and not every one. This sample has fewer than 600,000 clones; roughly three quarters occur once, and the top ten carry under 15%. Specimen: PBMCs. Every receptor here comes from a woman aged 40 to 50 in good health. Some clones in this sample may be carry-over from other donors' samples. CDR3s include the opening cysteine and the closing phenylalanine or tryptophan. D genes are given only for firm matches. A row's size may be missing; if present it is once, few, many or a size class.

clone size: NA; CDR3 length: 13; V gene: TRBV9; D gene: NA; J gene: TRBJ2-5; CDR3 protein: CASSVAGTETQYF; CDR3 DNA: TGTGCCAGCAGCGTAGCCGGCACAGAGACCCAGTACTTC
clone size: once; CDR3 length: 14; V gene: TRBV18; D gene: TRBD1; J gene: TRBJ2-7; CDR3 protein: CASSPGTDSYEQYF; CDR3 DNA: TGTGCCAGCTCACCAGGGACAGACTCCTACGAGCAGTACTTC
clone size: few; CDR3 length: 11; V gene: TRBV28; D gene: NA; J gene: TRBJ1-5; CDR3 protein: CASSRYQPQHF; CDR3 DNA: TGTGCCAGCAGTCGGTATCAGCCCCAGCATTTT
clone size: once; CDR3 length: 15; V gene: TRBV28; D gene: NA; J gene: TRBJ2-7; CDR3 protein: CASSTPRGGVVEQYF; CDR3 DNA: TGTGCCAGCAGCACCCCAAGGGGGGGTGTGGTAGAGCAGTACTTC
clone size: NA; CDR3 length: 15; V gene: TRBV19; D gene: NA; J gene: TRBJ2-7; CDR3 protein: CASSIGGGRSYEQYF; CDR3 DNA: TGTGCCAGTAGTATAGGAGGGGGTCGGTCGTACGAGCAGTACTTC
clone size: NA; CDR3 length: 13; V gene: TRBV15; D gene: TRBD2; J gene: TRBJ2-1; CDR3 protein: CATSRGRWNEQFF; CDR3 DNA: TGTGCCACCAGCCGCGGGAGGTGGAATGAGCAGTTCTTC
clone size: NA; CDR3 length: 18; V gene: TRBV5-1; D gene: TRBD1; J gene: TRBJ1-3; CDR3 protein: CASSSLSGTGGSGNTIYF; CDR3 DNA: TGCGCCAGCAGCTCTCTATCCGGGACAGGGGGTTCTGGAAACACCATATATTTT
clone size: NA; CDR3 length: 17; V gene: TRBV28; D gene: NA; J gene: TRBJ2-2; CDR3 protein: CASRSLGLYPNTGELFF; CDR3 DNA: TGTGCCAGCAGGTCCCTGGGTTTATACCCGAACACCGGGGAGCTGTTTTTT
clone size: NA; CDR3 length: 15; V gene: TRBV6-6; D gene: NA; J gene: TRBJ2-2; CDR3 protein: CASSYAASVNGELFF; CDR3 DNA: TGTGCCAGCAGTTACGCGGCTAGCGTGAACGGGGAGCTGTTTTTT
clone size: NA; CDR3 length: 13; V gene: TRBV7-9; D gene: NA; J gene: TRBJ2-3; CDR3 protein: CASTLLPTDTQYF; CDR3 DNA: TGTGCCAGCACGCTCCTCCCCACAGATACGCAGTATTTT
clone size: NA; CDR3 length: 16; V gene: TRBV2; D gene: NA; J gene: TRBJ2-3; CDR3 protein: CASSELPQGSTDTQYF; CDR3 DNA: TGTGCCAGCAGTGAATTGCCCCAGGGCAGCACAGATACGCAGTATTTT
clone size: NA; CDR3 length: 10; V gene: TRBV6-1; D gene: NA; J gene: TRBJ1-1; CDR3 protein: CASIVGEAFF; CDR3 DNA: TGTGCCAGCATTGTAGGGGAAGCTTTCTTT
clone size: NA; CDR3 length: 18; V gene: TRBV11-2; D gene: TRBD2; J gene: TRBJ2-2; CDR3 protein: CASSKGLAGGPGTGELFF; CDR3 DNA: TGTGCCAGCAGCAAGGGACTAGCGGGAGGGCCGGGCACCGGGGAGCTGTTTTTT
clone size: NA; CDR3 length: 14; V gene: TRBV7-2; D gene: NA; J gene: TRBJ2-3; CDR3 protein: CASSLEVSTDTQYF; CDR3 DNA: TGTGCCAGCAGCTTAGAGGTTAGCACAGATACGCAGTATTTT
clone size: NA; CDR3 length: 14; V gene: TRBV5-1; D gene: NA; J gene: TRBJ2-1; CDR3 protein: CASSLGSAYNEQFF; CDR3 DNA: TGCGCCAGCAGCTTGGGTTCAGCCTACAATGAGCAGTTCTTC
clone size: NA; CDR3 length: 14; V gene: TRBV4-1; D gene: TRBD1; J gene: TRBJ2-7; CDR3 protein: CASSRGTGSYEQYF; CDR3 DNA: TGCGCCAGCAGCCGGGGGACAGGGAGCTACGAGCAGTACTTC
clone size: NA; CDR3 length: 13; V gene: TRBV28; D gene: NA; J gene: TRBJ1-2; CDR3 protein: CASTHDPNYGYTF; CDR3 DNA: TGTGCCAGCACTCATGACCCTAACTATGGCTACACCTTC
clone size: NA; CDR3 length: 13; V gene: TRBV7-2; D gene: NA; J gene: TRBJ1-2; CDR3 protein: CASSLAGPREGHF; CDR3 DNA: TGTGCCAGCAGCTTAGCTGGGCCCAGGGAGGGTCACTTC
clone size: NA; CDR3 length: 16; V gene: TRBV18; D gene: TRBD1; J gene: TRBJ2-7; CDR3 protein: CASSRDRGRESYEQYF; CDR3 DNA: TGTGCCAGCTCACGAGACAGGGGGCGAGAGTCCTACGAGCAGTACTTC
clone size: NA; CDR3 length: 14; V gene: TRBV4-1; D gene: NA; J gene: TRBJ2-1; CDR3 protein: CASSQAPGGNEQFF; CDR3 DNA: TGCGCCAGCAGCCAAGCACCCGGGGGCAATGAGCAGTTCTTC
clone size: once; CDR3 length: 16; V gene: TRBV10-3; D gene: TRBD2; J gene: TRBJ2-5; CDR3 protein: CAISVGTSGYQETQYF; CDR3 DNA: TGTGCCATCAGTGTAGGGACTAGCGGGTACCAAGAGACCCAGTACTTC
clone size: NA; CDR3 length: 15; V gene: TRBV5-4; D gene: NA; J gene: TRBJ2-2; CDR3 protein: CASSFLAGTTGELFF; CDR3 DNA: TGTGCCAGCAGCTTTTTGGCGGGAACTACCGGGGAGCTGTTTTTT
clone size: NA; CDR3 length: 15; V gene: TRBV27; D gene: TRBD1; J gene: TRBJ2-4; CDR3 protein: CASSPRGPIKNIQYF; CDR3 DNA: TGTGCCAGCAGTCCCAGGGGGCCCATCAAAAACATTCAGTACTTC
clone size: NA; CDR3 length: 14; V gene: TRBV5-1; D gene: NA; J gene: TRBJ2-5; CDR3 protein: CASSSGTPGETQYF; CDR3 DNA: TGCGCCAGCAGCTCCGGGACACCGGGGGAGACCCAGTACTTC
clone size: NA; CDR3 length: 14; V gene: TRBV5-1; D gene: NA; J gene: TRBJ2-3; CDR3 protein: CASSLEQFTDTQYF; CDR3 DNA: TGCGCCAGCAGCTTGGAGCAATTCACAGATACGCAGTATTTT
clone size: NA; CDR3 length: 13; V gene: TRBV5-5; D gene: NA; J gene: TRBJ1-1; CDR3 protein: CASSRIIEGEAFF; CDR3 DNA: TGTGCCAGCAGCCGGATAATAGAGGGTGAAGCTTTCTTT
clone size: NA; CDR3 length: 14; V gene: TRBV11-3; D gene: NA; J gene: TRBJ2-1; CDR3 protein: CASSLGGTYNEQFF; CDR3 DNA: TGTGCCAGCAGCTTGGGCGGGACATACAATGAGCAGTTCTTC
clone size: NA; CDR3 length: 17; V gene: TRBV5-4; D gene: TRBD2; J gene: TRBJ2-2; CDR3 protein: CASSLGNRGRETGELFF; CDR3 DNA: TGTGCCAGCAGCTTGGGTAACCGCGGGAGAGAAACCGGGGAGCTGTTTTTT
clone size: once; CDR3 length: 15; V gene: TRBV4-3; D gene: TRBD1; J gene: TRBJ2-5; CDR3 protein: CASSQDQGVWETQYF; CDR3 DNA: TGCGCCAGCAGCCAAGATCAGGGGGTTTGGGAGACCCAGTACTTC
clone size: NA; CDR3 length: 13; V gene: TRBV12-5; D gene: NA; J gene: TRBJ2-5; CDR3 protein: CASGAPTSATQYF; CDR3 DNA: TGTGCTAGTGGTGCGCCGACTAGTGCGACCCAGTACTTC
clone size: many; CDR3 length: 13; V gene: TRBV11-2; D gene: NA; J gene: TRBJ2-7; CDR3 protein: CASSFSFSHEQYF; CDR3 DNA: TGTGCCAGCAGCTTTTCGTTTTCCCACGAGCAGTACTTC
clone size: NA; CDR3 length: 14; V gene: TRBV19; D gene: NA; J gene: TRBJ2-7; CDR3 protein: CASSARLPTYEQYF; CDR3 DNA: TGTGCCAGTAGTGCCCGACTGCCCACCTACGAGCAGTACTTC
clone size: few; CDR3 length: 15; V gene: TRBV6-5; D gene: NA; J gene: TRBJ2-1; CDR3 protein: CASHESVLRGNEQFF; CDR3 DNA: TGTGCCAGTCATGAGAGTGTACTCCGAGGAAATGAGCAGTTCTTC
clone size: NA; CDR3 length: 13; V gene: TRBV18; D gene: NA; J gene: TRBJ2-7; CDR3 protein: CASSAGQSYEQYF; CDR3 DNA: TGTGCCAGCTCGGCGGGACAGTCCTACGAGCAGTACTTC
clone size: NA; CDR3 length: 16; V gene: TRBV10-2; D gene: TRBD1; J gene: TRBJ1-5; CDR3 protein: CASSATRDRVGQPQHF; CDR3 DNA: TGCGCCAGCAGTGCTACCCGGGACAGGGTGGGTCAGCCCCAGCATTTT
clone size: few; CDR3 length: 15; V gene: TRBV28; D gene: TRBD2; J gene: TRBJ2-3; CDR3 protein: CASRLGGRDRDTQYF; CDR3 DNA: TGTGCCAGCCGCTTGGGCGGGAGGGATAGAGATACGCAGTATTTT
clone size: few; CDR3 length: 13; V gene: TRBV6-1; D gene: TRBD1; J gene: TRBJ2-7; CDR3 protein: CASMGTGTYEQYF; CDR3 DNA: TGTGCCAGCATGGGGACAGGAACCTACGAGCAGTACTTC
clone size: NA; CDR3 length: 16; V gene: TRBV5-4; D gene: NA; J gene: TRBJ2-3; CDR3 protein: CASRLDYRMSTDTQYF; CDR3 DNA: TGTGCCAGCAGGCTTGACTACCGAATGAGCACAGATACGCAGTATTTT
clone size: NA; CDR3 length: 14; V gene: TRBV19; D gene: NA; J gene: TRBJ2-5; CDR3 protein: CASTHTGVGETQYF; CDR3 DNA: TGTGCCAGTACCCATACCGGGGTGGGGGAGACCCAGTACTTC
clone size: many; CDR3 length: 11; V gene: TRBV2; D gene: NA; J gene: TRBJ2-3; CDR3 protein: CASRYQDTQYF; CDR3 DNA: TGTGCCAGCAGGTATCAAGATACGCAGTATTTT
clone size: NA; CDR3 length: 13; V gene: TRBV7-7; D gene: NA; J gene: TRBJ2-5; CDR3 protein: CASSLGLQETQYF; CDR3 DNA: TGTGCCAGCAGCTTAGGACTACAAGAGACCCAGTACTTC
clone size: NA; CDR3 length: 16; V gene: TRBV4-1; D gene: TRBD2; J gene: TRBJ2-2; CDR3 protein: CASSRILAEHSGELFF; CDR3 DNA: TGCGCCAGCAGCCGCATCCTAGCGGAGCACTCCGGGGAGCTGTTTTTT
clone size: NA; CDR3 length: 13; V gene: TRBV6-5; D gene: TRBD1; J gene: TRBJ1-2; CDR3 protein: CASSPQGDYGYTF; CDR3 DNA: TGTGCCAGCAGCCCACAGGGGGACTATGGCTACACCTTC
clone size: NA; CDR3 length: 16; V gene: TRBV25-1; D gene: TRBD1; J gene: TRBJ1-5; CDR3 protein: CASTTGTGVSNQPQHF; CDR3 DNA: TGTGCCAGCACAACCGGGACAGGGGTGAGCAATCAGCCCCAGCATTTT
clone size: NA; CDR3 length: 14; V gene: TRBV19; D gene: NA; J gene: TRBJ1-2; CDR3 protein: CASSILRNPYGYTF; CDR3 DNA: TGTGCCAGTAGTATACTCCGGAACCCCTATGGCTACACCTTC
clone size: NA; CDR3 length: 13; V gene: TRBV7-9; D gene: NA; J gene: TRBJ2-7; CDR3 protein: CASSGNGQNQQYF; CDR3 DNA: TGTGCCAGCAGCGGCAACGGACAGAACCAGCAGTACTTC
clone size: NA; CDR3 length: 16; V gene: TRBV7-9; D gene: TRBD1; J gene: TRBJ1-2; CDR3 protein: CASDMGLRGQSRGYTF; CDR3 DNA: TGTGCCAGCGACATGGGATTAAGGGGACAGTCTCGTGGCTACACCTTC
clone size: NA; CDR3 length: 16; V gene: TRBV6-5; D gene: NA; J gene: TRBJ2-2; CDR3 protein: CASSYSGGLNTGELFF; CDR3 DNA: TGTGCCAGCAGTTACTCGGGGGGGCTGAACACCGGGGAGCTGTTTTTT
clone size: NA; CDR3 length: 13; V gene: TRBV6-6; D gene: NA; J gene: TRBJ1-4; CDR3 protein: CASRDRTGEKLFF; CDR3 DNA: TGTGCCAGCAGAGACAGGACGGGTGAAAAACTGTTTTTT
clone size: NA; CDR3 length: 16; V gene: TRBV23-1; D gene: NA; J gene: TRBJ2-7; CDR3 protein: CASSQYWARGTNEQYF; CDR3 DNA: TGCGCCAGCAGTCAATACTGGGCCAGGGGTACCAACGAGCAGTACTTC
clone size: NA; CDR3 length: 15; V gene: TRBV6-5; D gene: TRBD1; J gene: TRBJ2-7; CDR3 protein: CASSQGQVGPYEQYF; CDR3 DNA: TGTGCCAGCAGCCAGGGACAGGTTGGACCCTACGAGCAGTACTTC
clone size: NA; CDR3 length: 18; V gene: TRBV4-1; D gene: NA; J gene: TRBJ1-2; CDR3 protein: CASSPQSRQAPSRYGYTF; CDR3 DNA: TGCGCCAGCAGCCCGCAAAGCCGGCAGGCCCCTTCAAGGTATGGCTACACCTTC
clone size: NA; CDR3 length: 14; V gene: TRBV28; D gene: NA; J gene: TRBJ1-2; CDR3 protein: CASSLRQTNYGYTF; CDR3 DNA: TGTGCCAGCAGTTTAAGACAGACCAACTATGGCTACACCTTC
clone size: NA; CDR3 length: 13; V gene: TRBV7-2; D gene: NA; J gene: TRBJ2-7; CDR3 protein: CASSLAQSYEQYF; CDR3 DNA: TGTGCCAGCAGCTTAGCGCAATCCTACGAGCAGTACTTC
clone size: NA; CDR3 length: 17; V gene: TRBV10-2; D gene: NA; J gene: TRBJ2-4; CDR3 protein: CASTNDRQVWVWDIQYF; CDR3 DNA: TGCGCCAGCACTAATGACCGACAGGTCTGGGTCTGGGACATTCAGTACTTC